The rows below give T cell receptor beta chains drawn from one sample of a study of T-cell reconstitution after alpha-beta-depleted transplantation in children. TCRdb called the PCR reads again in MiXCR, with one record for every CDR3 protein. The sample consists of 550,000 to 800,000 distinct CDR3 sequences, roughly 13% of them appearing once. The sequencing used PBMCs, collected before TCRalphabeta/CD19-depleted stem cell transplant. The receptor set was obtained from a girl aged 2-9 years with congenital amegakaryocytic thrombocytopenia, due to receive a stem cell transplant. The CDR3 runs from the conserved cysteine through the conserved F or W.

TRBV5-1,TRBJ2-4,CASSLVGEAKNIQYF
TRBV5-1,TRBJ1-2,CASSLDKDTSGYTF
TRBV23-1,TRBJ2-2,CASSQSASGRTNTGELFF
TRBV12-3/TRBV12-4,TRBJ2-3,CASSKALVTDTQYF
TRBV5-1,TRBJ2-7,CASSREGISGYEQYF
TRBV10-3,TRBJ2-5,CAISESDSRGTQYF
TRBV3-1,TRBJ2-3,CASSPSLETGTDTQYF
TRBV20-1,TRBJ1-5,CSVRDRRNQPQHF
TRBV4-1,TRBJ2-2,CASSQDADGSGELFF
TRBV10-2,TRBJ1-5,CASSERLQGPDSQPQHF
TRBV10-3,TRBJ2-3,CATQVSSTDTQYF
TRBV7-2,TRBJ2-1,CASSSDFRSNEQFF
TRBV7-2,TRBJ2-5,CASSLGQGTKTQYF
TRBV12-3/TRBV12-4,TRBJ2-1,CASKQFDTSYNEQFF
TRBV29-1,TRBJ2-7,CSVEGGDPYEQYF
TRBV6-4,TRBJ2-7,CASVGLYEQYF
TRBV29-1,TRBJ2-1,CSVEVGQGQFF
TRBV7-2,TRBJ2-1,CASSLDYSEFF
TRBV7-6,TRBJ2-1,CASSGASGSRYEQFF
TRBV3-1,TRBJ1-2,CASSQDVSGANYGYTF
TRBV20-1,TRBJ2-5,CSAPGLAGGSTQYF
TRBV28,TRBJ2-1,CASSFGPPGLNEQFF
TRBV9,TRBJ2-1,CASNNAGEGEQFF
TRBV3-1,TRBJ2-7,CASSQKTERVLGGTGYEQYF
TRBV11-2,TRBJ2-1,CASSWMDKGEQFF
TRBV15,TRBJ1-2,CATSTMTYGYTF
TRBV7-2,TRBJ2-7,CASSLVGVAGLPYEQYF
TRBV12-3/TRBV12-4,TRBJ2-3,CASSPTSVWADTQYF
TRBV20-1,TRBJ2-1,CSAGTRSPRSEQFF
TRBV5-1,TRBJ2-1,CASSSQGGSSYNEQLF
TRBV12-3/TRBV12-4,TRBJ2-1,CASTYRVGQDYNEQFF
TRBV28,TRBJ2-3,CALGASGGRGDAPDTQYF
TRBV3-1,TRBJ2-5,CASSQSTGGQETQYF
TRBV7-9,TRBJ2-7,CASSLPSGTGIYEQYF
TRBV12-3/TRBV12-4,TRBJ2-7,CASTRATDRSSYEQYF
TRBV29-1,TRBJ2-3,CSVAVMGEPTDTQYF
TRBV12-3/TRBV12-4,TRBJ2-1,CASSDRTSGRSDEQFF
TRBV12-3/TRBV12-4,TRBJ2-1,CASTPSGSYNEQFF
TRBV5-1,TRBJ1-4,CASSIGGGEKLFF